Detailed here is one TCR beta chain. What it binds is not known. Measured with immunoSEQ multiplex PCR; TCRdb has only the in-frame clones, and not every one. Among 130,000 to 150,000 clones listed, 88% were seen once. After removal of 6 bases from V and 5 bases from J, the junction contained 9 bases not matched to a gene. This CDR3 comprises 14 residues. Germline V gene data show CDR1 as LGHDT and CDR2 as YNNKEL (reference sequence). The data were taken from a study of T cell responses to AZD1222 COVID-19 vaccine. General study findings and limits: A mostly white British donor set with more females was recruited, and clonal diversity was possibly underestimated. Baseline antibody screening turned up just a handful of seropositive AZD1222 recipients.

The receptor comes from an adult in good health. V usage is TRBV3-1 (or the pseudogene TRBV3-2) and J usage is TRBJ2-5; TRBD2 matches at 7 bases. Sequences were derived from peripheral blood, sampled on day 0 of MenACWY control vaccination. The CDR3 DNA reads as TGTGCCAGCAGTCGACTGGGGCGGGGGGAGACCCAGTACTTC. Translating it yields CASSRLGRGETQYF.